This TCR beta chain appears in the sequencing data of a study of T cells after yellow fever vaccination. Each CDR3 protein is one row after TCRdb ran MiXCR on the 5' RACE reads. The sample has approximately 450,000 distinct CDR3 sequences, 15% to 20% seen once. This clonotype was recorded at least ten times. The receptor comes from a young man who received the YFV17D yellow fever vaccine. Sequences were derived from PBMCs, sampled before the yellow fever booster vaccination.

CDR3 sequence reads: CASSLGLVNEQFF. The CDR3 DNA reads TGTGCCAGCAGCTTGGGGCTAGTCAATGAGCAGTTCTTC. The genes are TRBV5-5 and TRBJ2-1; D unresolved. The CDR3 has 13 amino acids. From germline, CDR1 is SGHKS and CDR2 YYEKEE (reference sequence). The V end lost 0 bases, the J end lost 6 bases, and 7 bases lay between the germline ends.